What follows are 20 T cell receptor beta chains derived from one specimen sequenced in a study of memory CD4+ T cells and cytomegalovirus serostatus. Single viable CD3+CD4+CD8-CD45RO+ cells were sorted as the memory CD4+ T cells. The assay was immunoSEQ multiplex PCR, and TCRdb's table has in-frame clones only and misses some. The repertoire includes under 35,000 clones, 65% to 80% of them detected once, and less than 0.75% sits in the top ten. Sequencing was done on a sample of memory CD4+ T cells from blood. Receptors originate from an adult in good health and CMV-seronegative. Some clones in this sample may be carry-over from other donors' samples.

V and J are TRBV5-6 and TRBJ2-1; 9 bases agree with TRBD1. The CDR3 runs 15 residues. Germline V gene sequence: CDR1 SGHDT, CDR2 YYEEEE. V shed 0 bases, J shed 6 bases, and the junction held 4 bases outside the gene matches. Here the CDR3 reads CASSLGDRATNEQFF. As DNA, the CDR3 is TGTGCCAGCAGCTTGGGGGACAGGGCCACCAATGAGCAGTTCTTC.

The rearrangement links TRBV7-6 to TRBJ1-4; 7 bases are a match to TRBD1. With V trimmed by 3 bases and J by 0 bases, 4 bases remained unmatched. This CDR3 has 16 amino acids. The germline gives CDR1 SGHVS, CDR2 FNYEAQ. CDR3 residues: CASSFRQGPTNEKLFF. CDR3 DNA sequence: TGTGCCAGCAGCTTTCGACAGGGACCAACTAATGAAAAACTGTTTTTT. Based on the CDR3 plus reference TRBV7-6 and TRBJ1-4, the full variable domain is GAGVSQSPRYKVTKRGQDVALRCDPISGHVSLYWYRQALGQGPEFLTYFNYEAQQDKSGLPNDRFSAERPEGSISTLTIQRTEQRDSAMYRCASSFRQGPTNEKLFFGSGTQLSVL.

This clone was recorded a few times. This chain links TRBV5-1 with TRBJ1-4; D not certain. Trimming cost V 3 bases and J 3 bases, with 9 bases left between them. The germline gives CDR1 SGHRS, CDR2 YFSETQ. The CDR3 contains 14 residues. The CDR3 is CASSSHEPNEKLFF. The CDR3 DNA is TGCGCCAGCAGCTCACACGAACCTAATGAAAAACTGTTTTTT. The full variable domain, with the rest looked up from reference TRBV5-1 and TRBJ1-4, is KAGVTQTPRYLIKTRGQQVTLSCSPISGHRSVSWYQQTPGQGLQFLFEYFSETQRNKGNFPGRFSGRQFSNSRSEMNVSTLELGDSALYLCASSSHEPNEKLFFGSGTQLSVL.

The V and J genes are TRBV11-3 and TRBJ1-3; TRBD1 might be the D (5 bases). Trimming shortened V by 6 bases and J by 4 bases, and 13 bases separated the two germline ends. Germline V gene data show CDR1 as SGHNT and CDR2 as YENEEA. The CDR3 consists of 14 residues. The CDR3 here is CASRSGLGGNTIYF. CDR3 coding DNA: TGTGCCAGCAGATCGGGACTTGGGGGAAACACCATATATTTT.

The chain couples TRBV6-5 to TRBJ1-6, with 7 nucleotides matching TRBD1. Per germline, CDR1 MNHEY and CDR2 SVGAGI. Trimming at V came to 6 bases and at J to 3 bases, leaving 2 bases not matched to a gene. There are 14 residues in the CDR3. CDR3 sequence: CASRRDSYNSPLHF. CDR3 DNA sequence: TGTGCCAGCAGACGGGACAGCTATAATTCACCCCTCCACTTT.

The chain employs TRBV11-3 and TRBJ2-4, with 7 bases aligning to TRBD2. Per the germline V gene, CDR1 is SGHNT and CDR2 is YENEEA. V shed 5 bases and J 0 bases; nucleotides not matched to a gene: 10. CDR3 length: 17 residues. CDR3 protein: CASSPRGGVLAKNIQYF. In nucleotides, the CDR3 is TGTGCCAGCAGCCCACGGGGAGGGGTCCTAGCCAAAAACATTCAGTACTTC.

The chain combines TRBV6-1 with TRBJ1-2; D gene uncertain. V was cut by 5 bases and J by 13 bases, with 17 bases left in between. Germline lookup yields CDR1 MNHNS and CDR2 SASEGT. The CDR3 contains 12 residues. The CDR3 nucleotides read TGTGCCAGCAGTCCGGACTCCTCTATTGGCACCTTC. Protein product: CASSPDSSIGTF.

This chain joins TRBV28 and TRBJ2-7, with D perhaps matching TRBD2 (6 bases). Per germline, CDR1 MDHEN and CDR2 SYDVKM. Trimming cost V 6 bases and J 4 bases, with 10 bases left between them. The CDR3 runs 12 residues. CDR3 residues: CASRTGDYEQYF. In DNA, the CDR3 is TGTGCCAGCAGGACGGGAGATTACGAGCAGTACTTC.

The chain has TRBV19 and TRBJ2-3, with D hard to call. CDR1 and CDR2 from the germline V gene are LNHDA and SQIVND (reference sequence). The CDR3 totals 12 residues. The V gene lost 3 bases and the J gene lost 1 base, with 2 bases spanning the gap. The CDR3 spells CASSIRTDTQYF. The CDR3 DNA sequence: TGTGCCAGTAGTATCCGCACAGATACGCAGTATTTT.

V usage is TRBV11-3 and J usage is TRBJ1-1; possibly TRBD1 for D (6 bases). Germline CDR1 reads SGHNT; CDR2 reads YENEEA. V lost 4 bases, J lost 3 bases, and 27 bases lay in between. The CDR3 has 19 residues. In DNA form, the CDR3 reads TGTGCCAGCAGCTACGAACGAAACCAACCGGAGGGGGGGTACACTGAAGCTTTCTTT. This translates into CASSYERNQPEGGYTEAFF.

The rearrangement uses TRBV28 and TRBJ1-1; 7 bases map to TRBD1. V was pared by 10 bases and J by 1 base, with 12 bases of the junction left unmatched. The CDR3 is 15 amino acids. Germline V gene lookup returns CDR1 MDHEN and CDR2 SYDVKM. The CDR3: CATRGGSSGNTEAFF. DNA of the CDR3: TGTGCCACCAGGGGGGGGAGTAGCGGGAACACTGAAGCTTTCTTT.

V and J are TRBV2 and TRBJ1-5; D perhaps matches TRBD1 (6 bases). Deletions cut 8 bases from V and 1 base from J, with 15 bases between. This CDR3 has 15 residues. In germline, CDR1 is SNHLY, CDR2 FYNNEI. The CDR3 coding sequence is TGTGCCAGCGGGGAATCGGACAGAAGCAATCAGCCCCAGCATTTT. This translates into CASGESDRSNQPQHF.

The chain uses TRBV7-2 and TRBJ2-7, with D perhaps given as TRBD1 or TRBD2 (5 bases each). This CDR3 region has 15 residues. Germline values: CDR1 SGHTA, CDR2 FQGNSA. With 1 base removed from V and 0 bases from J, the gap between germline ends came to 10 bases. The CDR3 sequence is CASSLGGSSSYEQYF. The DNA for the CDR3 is TGTGCCAGCAGCTTAGGGGGGTCTTCCTCCTACGAGCAGTACTTC.

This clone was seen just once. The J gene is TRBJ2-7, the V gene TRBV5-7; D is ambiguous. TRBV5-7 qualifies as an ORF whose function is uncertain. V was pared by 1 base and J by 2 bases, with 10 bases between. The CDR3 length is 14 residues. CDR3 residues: CASSLRAVPYEQYF. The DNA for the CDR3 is TGTGCCAGCAGCTTGAGAGCAGTACCCTACGAGCAGTACTTC.

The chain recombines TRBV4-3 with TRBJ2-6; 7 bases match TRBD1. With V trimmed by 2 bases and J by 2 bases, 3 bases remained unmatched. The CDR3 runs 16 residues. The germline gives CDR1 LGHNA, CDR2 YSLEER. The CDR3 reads CASSQSQGAGANVLTF. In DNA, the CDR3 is TGCGCCAGCAGCCAATCTCAGGGGGCTGGGGCCAACGTCCTGACTTTC.

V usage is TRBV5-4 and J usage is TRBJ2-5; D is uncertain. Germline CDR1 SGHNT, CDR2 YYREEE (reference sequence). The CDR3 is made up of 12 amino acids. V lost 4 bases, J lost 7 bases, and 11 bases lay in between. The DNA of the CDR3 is TGTGCCAGCAGCCCCGACGCCGGGACCCAGTACTTC. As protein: CASSPDAGTQYF.

As DNA, the CDR3 is TGTGCCAGCAGCAGTAACAGGGTCACAGAGACCCAGTACTTC. It encodes CASSSNRVTETQYF. The chain carries TRBV11-2 and TRBJ2-5, with D possibly being TRBD1 (6 bases). The CDR3 spans 14 residues. Looked up from germline, CDR1 is SGHAT and CDR2 is FQNNGV. V lost 5 bases, J lost 4 bases, and 14 bases lay in between.

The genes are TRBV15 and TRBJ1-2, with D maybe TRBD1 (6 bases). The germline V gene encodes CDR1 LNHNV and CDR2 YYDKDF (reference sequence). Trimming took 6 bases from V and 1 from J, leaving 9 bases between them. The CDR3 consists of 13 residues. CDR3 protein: CATRKDSNYGYTF. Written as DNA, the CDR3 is TGTGCCACCAGGAAGGACAGTAACTATGGCTACACCTTC.

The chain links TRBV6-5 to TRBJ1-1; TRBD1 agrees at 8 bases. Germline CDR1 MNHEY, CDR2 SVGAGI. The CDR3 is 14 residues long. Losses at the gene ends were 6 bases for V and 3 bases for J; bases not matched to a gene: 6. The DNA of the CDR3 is TGTGCCAGCAGACCCACGGACAGGGACACTGAAGCTTTCTTT. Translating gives CASRPTDRDTEAFF.

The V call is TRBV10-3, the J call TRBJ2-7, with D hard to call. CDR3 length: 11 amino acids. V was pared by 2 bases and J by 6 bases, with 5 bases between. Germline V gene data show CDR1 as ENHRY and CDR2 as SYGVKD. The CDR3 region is CAISEGSEQYF. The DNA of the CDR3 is TGTGCCATCAGTGAGGGATCCGAGCAGTACTTC.